The 30 T cell receptor beta chains reported below all come from one sample, sequenced in a study of blood T cell repertoires in COVID-19. Data came from immunoSEQ multiplex PCR; TCRdb stores just in-frame clones and leaves some out. The sample carries 60,000 to 65,000 clones, roughly 84% recorded once. The material sequenced was peripheral blood. All receptors derive from a man in his sixties with COVID-19, enrolled during active disease.

This clone is medium-sized by share. The V call is TRBV5-1, the J call TRBJ2-7; 12 bases align to TRBD2. This CDR3 has 18 residues. Trimming took 0 bases from V and 5 from J; bases not matched to a gene: 12. Germline V gene lookup returns CDR1 SGHRS and CDR2 YFSETQ. CDR3 loop: CASSLGYASGRVLNEQYF. The CDR3 nucleotides read TGCGCCAGCAGCTTGGGATATGCTAGCGGGAGGGTTTTGAACGAGCAGTACTTC.

The CDR3 DNA follows: TGTGCCACCAGTGATCCAGACAGGGGTACTACCTACGAGCAGTACTTC. Its translation: CATSDPDRGTTYEQYF. The chain joins TRBV24-1 to TRBJ2-7; TRBD1 aligns across 8 bases. This CDR3 region has 16 residues. In germline, CDR1 is KGHDR, CDR2 SFDVKD. The junction had 8 bases not matched to a gene; V was cut back by 3 bases and J by 2 bases.

The J gene is TRBJ1-2, the V gene TRBV5-4; D not resolved. CDR1 SGHNT and CDR2 YYREEE come from the germline V gene (reference sequence). Trimming shortened V by 0 bases and J by 7 bases, and 10 bases separated the two germline ends. The CDR3 spans 13 residues. The CDR3 loop is CASSLEKTGGYTF. The DNA for the CDR3 is TGTGCCAGCAGCTTGGAGAAGACGGGTGGCTACACCTTC.

The gene calls are TRBV7-9 and TRBJ2-1; no reliable D call. Trimming took 7 bases from V and 1 from J, leaving 11 bases between them. The CDR3 contains 14 residues. Germline CDR1 reads SEHNR; CDR2 reads FQNEAQ (reference sequence). The CDR3 reads CASTDDKSYNEQFF. The CDR3 DNA is TGTGCCAGCACCGATGACAAATCCTACAATGAGCAGTTCTTC.

The chain couples TRBV5-1 to TRBJ2-5; TRBD1 matches at 7 bases. With 4 bases clipped from V and 3 bases from J, the junction kept 3 bases outside the gene matches. The CDR3 is 13 amino acids. Germline V gives CDR1 SGHRS, CDR2 YFSETQ. The CDR3 DNA follows: TGCGCCAGCAGCCCGGACAGGAAAGAGACCCAGTACTTC. Encoded protein: CASSPDRKETQYF.

Comment on this clone: At one boundary the junction diverges from the germline segment, which might be a read error. The chain is built from TRBV6-1 and TRBJ1-5; 8 bases fit TRBD1. Per germline, CDR1 MNHNS and CDR2 SASEGT. The CDR3 contains 15 residues. The CDR3 bases are TGTGCCAGCAGTAAAGCGACAGGGGTAAGTCAGCCCCAGCATTTT. Translation gives CASSKATGVSQPQHF.

This chain connects TRBV3-1 (or the pseudogene TRBV3-2) to TRBJ2-2; 10 bases agree with TRBD2. Per the germline V gene, CDR1 is LGHDT and CDR2 is YNNKEL (reference sequence). This CDR3 has 20 residues. J gave up 1 base and V 0 bases, and 11 bases lay outside the gene matches. The CDR3 loop is CASSQDPPGLATENTGELFF. The CDR3 DNA reads as TGTGCCAGCAGCCAAGATCCCCCGGGACTAGCGACCGAGAACACCGGGGAGCTGTTTTTT.

J is TRBJ1-1 and V is TRBV18; 8 bases match TRBD1. V gave up 5 bases and J gave up 4 bases; unmatched junction bases: 6. The CDR3 loop spans 14 amino acids. The V gene's germline CDR1 is KGHSH and CDR2 LQKENI. DNA of the CDR3: TGTGCCAGCTCATCAGGGGGCAGCGGCACTGAAGCTTTCTTT. Its translation: CASSSGGSGTEAFF.

The chain combines TRBV5-1 with TRBJ2-3, with 16 positions matching TRBD2. This CDR3 has 21 residues. J was trimmed by 5 bases and V by 1 base; bases with no gene match: 16. Germline lookup yields CDR1 SGHRS and CDR2 YFSETQ. CDR3 region: CASSLTSGSGTSGRARDTQYF. The DNA of the CDR3 is TGCGCCAGCAGCTTGACCTCCGGGAGTGGGACTAGCGGGAGGGCCAGAGATACGCAGTATTTT.

The V call is TRBV9, the J call TRBJ2-7; D remains unclear. The germline V gene has CDR1 SGDLS and CDR2 YYNGEE. The CDR3 is 14 residues long. Trimming pared 0 bases from V and 3 bases from J, leaving 10 bases between. CDR3 region: CASSVGNEVYEQYF. CDR3 nucleotides: TGTGCCAGCAGCGTAGGTAACGAGGTCTACGAGCAGTACTTC.

This clone came up once. The chain carries TRBV28 and TRBJ1-4; maybe TRBD1 (5 bases). Trimming removed 7 bases from V and 8 bases from J, with 23 bases in between. Germline assignment: CDR1 MDHEN and CDR2 SYDVKM. CDR3 size: 16 residues. CDR3 amino acids: CASTPIGRGADEKLFF. The CDR3 DNA is TGTGCCAGCACTCCCATCGGGCGGGGCGCGGACGAAAAACTGTTTTTT.

This chain connects TRBV5-6 to TRBJ2-7, with D perhaps TRBD2 (5 bases). Germline lookup yields CDR1 SGHDT and CDR2 YYEEEE. Trimming left V 6 bases short and J 1 base short, with 17 bases between. The CDR3 totals 15 residues. CDR3 amino acids: CASNPPGSRSYEQYF. In nucleotides, the CDR3 is TGTGCCAGCAACCCTCCGGGGAGCCGTTCCTACGAGCAGTACTTC.

The chain employs TRBV24-1 and TRBJ2-7; TRBD2 might be the D (5 bases). The CDR3 has 15 residues. Germline V lookup: CDR1 KGHDR, CDR2 SFDVKD. V was shortened by 2 bases and J by 3 bases, with 13 bases between the two germline ends. The CDR3 bases are TGTGCCACCAGTGATTCGACGGCGGGTAACTACGAGCAGTACTTC. It is translated as CATSDSTAGNYEQYF.

The chain recombines TRBV27 with TRBJ1-1; D is unclear. V was cut by 5 bases and J by 0 bases, with 7 bases left in between. The CDR3 has 13 residues. Per the germline V gene, CDR1 is MNHEY and CDR2 is SMNVEV (reference sequence). The CDR3, as DNA: TGTGCCAGCAGTACCACAGTGAACACTGAAGCTTTCTTT. Translated, it gives CASSTTVNTEAFF.

V usage is TRBV30 and J usage is TRBJ2-7, with 11 bases fitting TRBD1. CDR1 is GTSNPN and CDR2 is SVGIG in the germline V gene (reference sequence). V lost 4 bases, J lost 2 bases, and 4 bases stayed unmatched. The CDR3 has 14 residues. The CDR3 protein is CAWTGTGGAYEQYF. The CDR3 DNA reads TGTGCCTGGACCGGGACAGGGGGAGCCTACGAGCAGTACTTC. The whole variable domain, remainder taken from reference TRBV30 and TRBJ2-7, is SQTIHQWPATLVQPVGSPLSLECTVEGTSNPNLYWYRQAAGRGLQLLFYSVGIGQISSEVPQNLSASRPQDRQFILSSKKLLLSDSGFYLCAWTGTGGAYEQYFGPGTRLTVT.

This clone has only a few counts. The chain carries TRBV6-5 and TRBJ2-5; the D gene is possibly TRBD2 (5 bases). The CDR3 length is 14 residues. Germline CDR1 is MNHEY and CDR2 is SVGAGI. Trimming removed 0 bases at V and 4 bases at J, with 9 bases between. CDR3 in DNA: TGTGCCAGCAGTTACTCCGGGAACGTAGAGACCCAGTACTTC. Its protein is CASSYSGNVETQYF.

The chain's CDR3 is CASSANSGATDTQYF. Here the CDR3 DNA reads TGTGCCAGCAGCGCCAATTCGGGAGCCACAGATACGCAGTATTTT. The chain has TRBV11-3 and TRBJ2-3; a weak D match, TRBD2 (6 bases). Between the trimmed V and J ends, which lost 5 bases and 2 bases, there was a span of 14 bases. This CDR3 contains 15 residues. Germline lookup yields CDR1 SGHNT and CDR2 YENEEA.

This chain connects TRBV6-2 or TRBV6-3 to TRBJ1-6; 9 bases are shared with TRBD1. This CDR3 spans 16 amino acids. The V gene's germline CDR1 is MNHEY and CDR2 SVGEGT. Trimming cost V 5 bases and J 0 bases; bases outside gene matches: 2. The CDR3 bases are TGTGCCAGCAGTGCGACAGGGGGCTCCTATAATTCACCCCTCCACTTT. This codes for CASSATGGSYNSPLHF.

The chain employs TRBV12-5 and TRBJ2-7; 9 bases fit TRBD1. The CDR3 sequence is 15 residues long. V lost 5 bases to trimming and J lost 1 base; unmatched junction nucleotides: 6. CDR1 LGHNT and CDR2 FRNRAP come from the germline V gene. The CDR3 DNA follows: TGTGCTAGTGGTGACAGGGGGGGGATTTCCTACGAGCAGTACTTC. This codes for CASGDRGGISYEQYF.

The J gene is TRBJ1-4, the V gene TRBV5-5; TRBD1 matches at 8 bases. The germline CDR1 and CDR2 sequences are SGHKS and YYEKEE (reference sequence). This CDR3 comprises 14 residues. The J segment lost 6 bases and the V segment lost 2 bases, leaving 3 bases of the junction unmatched. CDR3: CASSLGGQDEKLFF. CDR3 DNA sequence: TGTGCCAGCAGCTTAGGGGGACAGGATGAAAAACTGTTTTTT. The entire variable domain, with the rest obtained from reference TRBV5-5 and TRBJ1-4, is as follows: DAGVTQSPTHLIKTRGQQVTLRCSPISGHKSVSWYQQVLGQGPQFIFQYYEKEERGRGNFPDRFSARQFPNYSSELNVNALLLGDSALYLCASSLGGQDEKLFFGSGTQLSVL.

The chain joins TRBV6-5 to TRBJ1-5; D ambiguous. The V end lost 8 bases, the J end lost 2 bases, and 10 bases lay between the germline ends. The germline CDR1 and CDR2 sequences are MNHEY and SVGAGI. The CDR3 runs to 13 residues. CDR3 protein: CASVGRRNQPQHF. As DNA, the CDR3 is TGTGCCAGCGTAGGGAGACGCAATCAGCCCCAGCATTTT.

This chain uses TRBV7-2 with TRBJ2-5, with D unresolved. Trimming took off 3 bases at V and 2 bases at J, with 7 bases between the two ends. Germline lookup yields CDR1 SGHTA and CDR2 FQGNSA. CDR3 length equals 13 residues. The CDR3 loop is CASSFRRQETQYF. In DNA form, the CDR3 reads TGTGCCAGCAGCTTCCGCAGACAAGAGACCCAGTACTTC.

The V gene is TRBV10-3, the J gene TRBJ1-1; possible D gene TRBD1, 5 bases. Germline V gives CDR1 ENHRY, CDR2 SYGVKD. This CDR3 is 17 amino acids long. V was trimmed by 2 bases and J by 1 base, leaving 17 bases between them. This CDR3 reads CAISEPDGGRGNTEAFF. The CDR3, as DNA: TGTGCCATCAGTGAGCCGGATGGTGGGAGGGGGAACACTGAAGCTTTCTTT.

The rearrangement links TRBV5-5 to TRBJ2-5, with D unresolved. Germline V gene lookup returns CDR1 SGHKS and CDR2 YYEKEE (reference sequence). Trimming removed 3 bases from V and 4 bases from J, with 10 bases in between. This CDR3 is built from 13 residues. CDR3 DNA: TGTGCCAGCAGCTCAGATGTTGGAGAGACCCAGTACTTC. Protein sequence: CASSSDVGETQYF. The full variable domain, with the rest looked up from reference TRBV5-5 and TRBJ2-5, is DAGVTQSPTHLIKTRGQQVTLRCSPISGHKSVSWYQQVLGQGPQFIFQYYEKEERGRGNFPDRFSARQFPNYSSELNVNALLLGDSALYLCASSSDVGETQYFGPGTRLLVL.

This sequence joins TRBV12-5 and TRBJ2-3; 11 bases line up with TRBD1. V lost 3 bases, J lost 3 bases, and 8 bases stayed unmatched. There are 17 residues in the CDR3. Looked up from germline, CDR1 is LGHNT and CDR2 is FRNRAP. The CDR3 loop is CASGFMSGTGGTDTQYF. As DNA, the CDR3 is TGTGCTAGTGGTTTTATGTCCGGGACAGGGGGTACAGATACGCAGTATTTT. Based on the CDR3 plus reference TRBV12-5 and TRBJ2-3, the full variable domain is DARVTQTPRHKVTEMGQEVTMRCQPILGHNTVFWYRQTMMQGLELLAYFRNRAPLDDSGMPKDRFSAEMPDATLATLKIQPSEPRDSAVYFCASGFMSGTGGTDTQYFGPGTRLTVL.

This clone was counted between two and nine times. The gene calls are TRBV10-1 and TRBJ2-1, with TRBD1 matching 7 bases. The germline CDR1 and CDR2 sequences are WNHNN and SYGVQD (reference sequence). There are 13 residues in the CDR3. V trimming: 8 bases; J trimming: 2 bases; junction bases outside the gene matches: 3. The CDR3 nucleotides read TGCGCCAGCGGGCAGGGGGCCTACAATGAGCAGTTCTTC. Encoded protein: CASGQGAYNEQFF.

This chain joins TRBV10-2 and TRBJ2-7; 7 bases map to TRBD2. Germline CDR1 reads WSHSY; CDR2 reads SAAADI. CDR3 length: 14 amino acids. With 6 bases clipped from V and 4 bases from J, the junction kept 9 bases outside the gene matches. In nucleotides, the CDR3 is TGCGCCAGCAGCTTAGCGGGTGGCTCGTACGAGCAGTACTTC. It encodes CASSLAGGSYEQYF.

The V call is TRBV7-9, the J call TRBJ1-2, with TRBD1 matching 8 bases. Looked up from germline, CDR1 is SEHNR and CDR2 is FQNEAQ (reference sequence). This CDR3 is 15 amino acids long. Germline trimming cut 1 base from V and 2 bases from J; bases unmatched to any gene: 3. The DNA for the CDR3 is TGTGCCAGCAGCTTAGGTTGGACAGGGAACTATGGCTACACCTTC. Protein: CASSLGWTGNYGYTF.

This clone was observed a handful of times. This chain joins TRBV2 and TRBJ2-7; the match to TRBD2 covers 13 bases. The CDR3 spans 14 residues. Germline V CDR1 and CDR2: SNHLY, FYNNEI. V shed 6 bases and J 4 bases; nucleotides not matched to a gene: 3. CDR3 DNA sequence: TGTGCCAGCAGGCCGGGACTAGCGGGGTACGAGCAGTACTTC. This encodes CASRPGLAGYEQYF. Supplemented by reference TRBV2 and TRBJ2-7, the full variable domain reads EPEVTQTPSHQVTQMGQEVILRCVPISNHLYFYWYRQILGQKVEFLVSFYNNEISEKSEIFDDQFSVERPDGSNFTLKIRSTKLEDSAMYFCASRPGLAGYEQYFGPGTRLTVT.

This clone was counted a few times. The chain joins TRBV11-2 to TRBJ1-4; a weak D match, TRBD1 (5 bases). The CDR3 extends over 14 amino acids. Germline V gives CDR1 SGHAT, CDR2 FQNNGV. V lost 1 base and J 7 bases, leaving 10 bases between the germline ends. For the CDR3, the DNA is TGTGCCAGCAGCTTAGGACAGCATACTGAAAAACTGTTTTTT. Residues: CASSLGQHTEKLFF.